The rows below give T cell receptor beta chains drawn from one sample of a study of identical twins. MiXCR, run by TCRdb on the 5' RACE reads, gives a single entry per CDR3 protein. The table shows around 480,000 distinct CDR3 sequences, with roughly an eighth occurring only once. A further study also used this sample, focusing on yellow fever vaccine responses in identical twins.

What was sequenced was CD4+ T cells sorted from blood. The receptors originated from a woman aged 18-29 years in good health. Both conserved end residues are trimmed from each CDR3. The D gene is left open where the match is weak. Expanded clones are given a class, and other clones once, few, many or no size at all.

D	size	V	J	CDR3
NA	few	TRBV28	TRBJ2-3	ASSSKRATGPDTQY
TRBD2	NA	TRBV9	TRBJ2-5	ASSVRAGAQETQY
NA	NA	TRBV12-3/TRBV12-4	TRBJ1-1	ASSFRPGGENTEAF
NA	NA	TRBV5-4	TRBJ2-2	ASSLEGSNTGELF
NA	NA	TRBV11-2	TRBJ2-5	ASSLRTIQETQY
TRBD2	few	TRBV4-1	TRBJ2-7	ASSLREGSGEQY
NA	NA	TRBV28	TRBJ2-6	ASREGDSGANVLT
NA	NA	TRBV24-1	TRBJ2-3	ATSDPSGESGTDTQY
NA	NA	TRBV20-1	TRBJ2-1	SAQGQNEQF
NA	NA	TRBV29-1	TRBJ2-3	SVDQRRSSTDTQY
TRBD2	NA	TRBV4-3	TRBJ2-1	ASSLRLAGGVDEQF
NA	NA	TRBV20-1	TRBJ2-3	SAVSPGASTDTQY
TRBD1	NA	TRBV7-3	TRBJ2-3	ASSAKGADTDTQY
TRBD2	few	TRBV6-5	TRBJ2-1	ASSYSTGGPGEQF
NA	few	TRBV14	TRBJ2-1	ASSPTMARQF
NA	many	TRBV24-1	TRBJ2-3	ATSAPPTGTRLDTQY
NA	many	TRBV5-1	TRBJ2-1	ASAPSQLSYNEQF
NA	NA	TRBV5-1	TRBJ2-3	ASSLGSGAADTQY
NA	few	TRBV5-1	TRBJ1-6	ASSLSGAFNSPLH
TRBD2	few	TRBV9	TRBJ2-5	ASSTGLAGASETQY
TRBD1	NA	TRBV29-1	TRBJ2-5	SVNRGTVETQY
NA	once	TRBV20-1	TRBJ1-1	SARRPGTLNTEAF
TRBD2	NA	TRBV6-1	TRBJ2-7	AGKTSGVYEQY
TRBD1	few	TRBV4-3	TRBJ2-1	ASSQELAPGGF
NA	few	TRBV9	TRBJ1-4	ASSVGTREKLF
TRBD1	NA	TRBV10-1	TRBJ2-7	ASPGTGPAYEQY
NA	NA	TRBV5-6	TRBJ2-3	ASSLAQGSRTDTQY
NA	many	TRBV9	TRBJ2-1	ASSVAGRGYNEQF
TRBD1	many	TRBV5-1	TRBJ1-2	ASSRSGQGDGYT
NA	NA	TRBV7-6	TRBJ2-3	ASSSPFRDLADTQY
TRBD2	NA	TRBV5-1	TRBJ2-1	ASSLGRGGRDEQF
TRBD1	NA	TRBV5-1	TRBJ2-4	ASSRGSTGEGAKNIQY
TRBD2	few	TRBV4-2	TRBJ2-2	ASSQATSGSAVGELF
NA	NA	TRBV7-2	TRBJ2-1	ASSRRGAVNNEQF
NA	NA	TRBV19	TRBJ2-7	ASSASIGYEQY
NA	many	TRBV6-1	TRBJ2-3	ASRQIAATDTQY
NA	many	TRBV7-2	TRBJ2-5	ASSIPLQETQY
TRBD1	few	TRBV27	TRBJ2-1	ASSSRRTGDNEQF
NA	NA	TRBV10-3	TRBJ2-2	AISLQTAVTGELF
TRBD1	NA	TRBV20-1	TRBJ2-3	SARGSWTGSTDTQY
TRBD1	few	TRBV6-2/TRBV6-3	TRBJ1-5	ASRTDRNNQPQH
NA	NA	TRBV7-2	TRBJ2-7	ASTPREGTISYEQY
NA	NA	TRBV3-1	TRBJ2-7	ASSQIGTGAYEQY
NA	few	TRBV3-1	TRBJ2-2	ASSYRSRSGELF
NA	NA	TRBV3-1	TRBJ1-1	ASSHIVGTEAF
TRBD1	NA	TRBV3-1	TRBJ1-1	ASSQITGGTEAF
TRBD2	few	TRBV2	TRBJ2-7	AGGLAYEQY
NA	NA	TRBV20-1	TRBJ2-2	SANRQTGELF
NA	NA	TRBV6-2/TRBV6-3	TRBJ2-1	ASNDANEQF
NA	few	TRBV7-8	TRBJ1-2	ASSLGRIPISNYGYT
TRBD2	NA	TRBV11-3	TRBJ2-1	ARPRGGLDEQF
TRBD2	few	TRBV5-1	TRBJ2-7	ASSVGGVLFGYEQY
TRBD1	NA	TRBV20-1	TRBJ2-3	SANSDRVDTQY
NA	NA	TRBV7-9	TRBJ2-5	ASSLGVGTPAGETQY
NA	few	TRBV5-1	TRBJ2-2	ASSKSRDSSTGELF
NA	NA	TRBV11-3	TRBJ2-1	ASSFGGRNEQF
NA	NA	TRBV6-1	TRBJ2-7	ASSEGDWTGYEQY
NA	few	TRBV11-2	TRBJ2-1	ASSLDREGLGEQF
NA	few	TRBV7-9	TRBJ2-7	ASSETGTGSYEQY